This T cell receptor (beta chain) was profiled in a study of cytomegalovirus exposure and HLA in healthy donors. Study at large: Earlier sequencing of some 190 million T cells yielded around 100 million unique TCR beta sequences.

Donors counted as nominally healthy when sampled, yet unrecorded immune exposures were likely. Findings and caveats of the study: Highly shared variants forming one cluster were likely a sequencing artifact. While the bulk of TCR sequences proved rare, some public TCRs turned up in many donors.

This CDR3 is built from 15 residues. Between the trimmed V and J ends, which lost 1 base and 2 bases, there was a span of 6 bases. CDR1 LNHDA and CDR2 SQIVND come from the germline V gene (reference sequence). The PCR contained 60 Vbeta and 13 Jbeta primers. Assay used: immunoSEQ multiplex PCR; TCRdb lists only in-frame clones, some missing. The sample has roughly 110,000 clones, 75% seen once. With respect to this clone: Antigen unknown.

The sequenced material came from PBMCs. The chain recombines TRBV19 with TRBJ2-6; D perhaps matches TRBD2 (6 bases). The receptor was isolated from a man aged 35-49 years in good health and CMV-seronegative. The DNA for the CDR3 is TGTGCCAGTAGTATAGGACTAGCTGGGGCCAACGTCCTGACTTTC. Translation: CASSIGLAGANVLTF.